This is a list of T cell receptor beta chains from one sample in a study of blood T cell repertoires in COVID-19. Produced via immunoSEQ multiplex PCR; TCRdb's table is partial and in-frame only. The profile shows 50,000 or so clones, over 90% of them singletons. The sample was peripheral blood. The source of these receptors is an elderly woman with acute or convalescent COVID-19. CDR3s include the opening cysteine and the closing phenylalanine or tryptophan. D genes are given only for firm matches. Size tells how often a clone was seen (once, few, many) or the class of an expanded clone, and some rows leave it out.

-	TRBV2	-	TRBJ2-1	TGTGCCAGCAGTCTGAGGGAGGGGGGTGAGCAGTTCTTC	CASSLREGGEQFF
-	TRBV5-6	-	TRBJ1-5	TGTGCCAGCAGCTTGCTCAATCAGCCCCAGCATTTT	CASSLLNQPQHF
once	TRBV11-3	-	TRBJ1-1	TGTGCCAGCAGCCAGATACAGGGGAACACTGAAGCTTTCTTT	CASSQIQGNTEAFF
-	TRBV6-5	TRBD2	TRBJ2-1	TGTGCCAGCAGTTCCGAGACCCGCGGGGGTTATGAGCAGTTCTTC	CASSSETRGGYEQFF
-	TRBV9	TRBD2	TRBJ2-4	TGTGCCAGCAGCCCGAGCGACAGCGGGAGGGCCCGGCGGAAAAACATTCAGTACTTC	CASSPSDSGRARRKNIQYF
-	TRBV9	TRBD2	TRBJ2-1	TGTGCCAGCAGCGTAGGAGCGGGAGCCATCAATGAGCAGTTCTTC	CASSVGAGAINEQFF
-	TRBV19	TRBD2	TRBJ2-5	TGTGCCAGTACCCTCGGGACTAGCGGGAGTGAGACCCAGTACTTC	CASTLGTSGSETQYF
-	TRBV6-2/TRBV6-3	-	TRBJ2-7	TGTGCCAGCAGTTATGGGGGGGCAGGGTCCTACGAGCAGTACTTC	CASSYGGAGSYEQYF
-	TRBV4-1	-	TRBJ2-3	TGCGCCAGCAGCCAAACGGGACTCAGCACAGATACGCAGTATTTT	CASSQTGLSTDTQYF
-	TRBV9	TRBD2	TRBJ2-1	TGTGCCAGCAGCGTAGAGAATAGCGGGAGTGTTAATGAGCAGTTCTTC	CASSVENSGSVNEQFF
-	TRBV7-9	TRBD1	TRBJ1-4	TGTGCCACCCGACAGGGAGCTAATGAAAAACTGTTTTTT	CATRQGANEKLFF
-	TRBV19	TRBD1	TRBJ2-3	TGTGCCAGTAGTATAGACAAAGGGACAGCAATAGATACGCAGTATTTT	CASSIDKGTAIDTQYF
once	TRBV6-1	TRBD1	TRBJ1-3	TGTGCCAGCAGTCCCAGACAGGGTGCTGGAAACACCATATATTTT	CASSPRQGAGNTIYF
-	TRBV7-8	-	TRBJ2-5	TGTGCCAGCAGCTTCGGTCCCGGACTGTTAGAGACCCAGTACTTC	CASSFGPGLLETQYF
-	TRBV5-4	-	TRBJ1-1	TGTGCCAGCAGCTTGGCCGGACATACGAACACTGAAGCTTTCTTT	CASSLAGHTNTEAFF
-	TRBV7-6	-	TRBJ2-7	TGTGCCAGCAGCCCCCTTGGCGGGAACCAACCCTACGAGCAGTACTTC	CASSPLGGNQPYEQYF
-	TRBV5-4	TRBD1	TRBJ2-7	TGTGCCAGCAGCGGGCCGGGACAGGGGGCCATAGGACGGAACGAGCAGTACTTC	CASSGPGQGAIGRNEQYF
-	TRBV2	TRBD2	TRBJ2-7	TGTGCCAGCACGATGACTAGCGGGAGCTCTCGCGAGCAGTACTTC	CASTMTSGSSREQYF
-	TRBV7-2	-	TRBJ2-2	TGTGCCAGCAGCTCGAACTGGAACACCGGGGAGCTGTTTTTT	CASSSNWNTGELFF
-	TRBV6-5	TRBD1	TRBJ2-5	TGTGCCAGCAGTCGGAGGACAGGGATTCAGACCCAGTACTTC	CASSRRTGIQTQYF
once	TRBV30	-	TRBJ1-5	TGTGCCTGGAGTGTAGGGGGGGACGGGCCCCAGCATTTT	CAWSVGGDGPQHF
-	TRBV2	-	TRBJ2-4	TGTGCCAGCAGTATGCAGGGAGGCAAAAACATTCAGTACTTC	CASSMQGGKNIQYF
-	TRBV24-1	-	TRBJ2-7	TGTGCCACCAGTGGGGACACCTACGAGCAGTACTTC	CATSGDTYEQYF
-	TRBV6-2/TRBV6-3	TRBD1	TRBJ2-3	TGTGCCAGCAGTTACTCGGGGACAGCCAACTCTGGTACGCAGTATTTT	CASSYSGTANSGTQYF
-	TRBV30	-	TRBJ1-4	TGTGCCTTGGAACGTTCGGGGGGTGAAAAACTGTTTTTT	CALERSGGEKLFF
-	TRBV4-3	-	TRBJ1-1	TGCGCCAGCAGCCAAGGAGAGAACACTGAAGCTTTCTTT	CASSQGENTEAFF
medium-sized	TRBV14	TRBD1	TRBJ1-2	TGTGCCAGCAGCCCCGGGACAGGGAATTGGTATGGCTACACCTTC	CASSPGTGNWYGYTF
-	TRBV7-9	TRBD2	TRBJ2-7	TGTGCCAGCAGCCGGGACTACTACGAGCAGTACTTC	CASSRDYYEQYF